These T cell receptor beta chains were read from a single sample in a study of T cell repertoires in aging, cancer and after chemotherapy. TCRdb called the multiplex PCR reads again in MiXCR, with one record for every CDR3 protein. The table records about 13,000 distinct CDR3 sequences, approximately 30% of them present only once. Sequencing was performed on blood. These receptors were collected from a human donor with a blood cancer. CDR3s include the opening cysteine and the closing phenylalanine or tryptophan. A D gene is named only where the DNA matches it firmly. Size is stated for part of the rows, as once, few or many counts, or as a class when the clone is expanded.

D,V,J,size,DNA,CDR3
-,TRBV30,TRBJ1-2,medium-sized,TGTGCCTGGAGTGTGAACTTCTCCTATGGCTACACCTTC,CAWSVNFSYGYTF
TRBD1,TRBV6-2/TRBV6-3,TRBJ1-3,-,TGTGCCAGCAGTTACATGACCCCCGGGACAGAACAAAACACCATATATTTT,CASSYMTPGTEQNTIYF
TRBD1,TRBV27,TRBJ2-7,-,TGTGCCAGCAGTACTACCGGGACAGCTCCCTACGAGCAGTACTTC,CASSTTGTAPYEQYF
-,TRBV18,TRBJ2-7,-,TGTGCCAGCTCACAACTGGCAGCCTCTTACGAGCAGTACTTC,CASSQLAASYEQYF
TRBD1,TRBV27,TRBJ1-5,few,TGTGCCAGCAGTTTGGGAGGGGGGCAGGGGGGAAATCAGCCCCAGCATTTT,CASSLGGGQGGNQPQHF
TRBD1,TRBV7-9,TRBJ2-7,once,TGTGCCAGCAGCTGGGGGCCCGACAGGGGCGAGCAGTACTTC,CASSWGPDRGEQYF
-,TRBV29-1,TRBJ1-5,once,TGCAGCGTTGAAACAGGGCCCAATCAGCCCCAGCATTTT,CSVETGPNQPQHF
TRBD2,TRBV15,TRBJ2-5,many,TGTGCCACCAGCAGAACCTACCTTGCCCCTGCCGGGACTAGCTGGCAAGAGACCCAGTACTTC,CATSRTYLAPAGTSWQETQYF
-,TRBV11-1,TRBJ1-3,medium-sized,TGTGCCAGCAGCTTGGGACTCGGAAACACCATATATTTT,CASSLGLGNTIYF
TRBD2,TRBV5-4,TRBJ2-5,many,TGTGCCAGCAGCCCCGGGACTAGCGGGGGAGGAGTTCAAGAGACCCAGTACTTC,CASSPGTSGGGVQETQYF
TRBD1,TRBV6-5,TRBJ1-6,medium-sized,TGTGCCAGCAGGAGTTACCCCCAGGGGGCTGTCGGGCCCCTCCACTTT,CASRSYPQGAVGPLHF
-,TRBV11-2,TRBJ2-5,-,TGTGCCAGCAGCTTATTGAAGAGATTCCAAGAGACCCAGTACTTC,CASSLLKRFQETQYF
-,TRBV29-1,TRBJ2-2,medium-sized,TGCAGCGTTGACTTGGGCGCGAACACCGGGGAGCTGTTTTTT,CSVDLGANTGELFF
-,TRBV19,TRBJ2-5,few,TGTGCCAGTAGTATTCGGGCCCTTAAAGAGACCCAGTACTTC,CASSIRALKETQYF
TRBD1,TRBV6-5,TRBJ1-2,medium-sized,TGTGCCACCGGCAGGGGACAGGGAAACTATGGCTACACCTTC,CATGRGQGNYGYTF